This is a list of T cell receptor beta chains from one sample in a study of CD8 T cells in ankylosing spondylitis. TCRdb re-analysed the 5' RACE reads in MiXCR, keeping a single row per CDR3 protein. The sample lists more than 250,000 distinct CDR3 sequences, approximately 10% occurring once. Sequenced input: blood, either unsorted or a sorted T cell fraction (not recorded which). These TCRs come from a female donor with ankylosing spondylitis or in good health (not recorded which). Both conserved end residues are part of each CDR3. Each record gives: CDR3 DNA, CDR3 protein, V gene, clone size, J gene, D gene. A D gene is named only where the DNA matches it firmly. Rows may omit the clone size; those that give it use once, few, many or a size class.

CDR3nt: TGTGCCAGCAGGGAAACTAGCGGGGGGAAAACCGGGGAGCTGTTTTTT
CDR3aa: CASRETSGGKTGELFF
v_gene: TRBV28
abundance: many
j_gene: TRBJ2-2
d_gene: TRBD2

CDR3nt: TGTGCCAGCAGTTTCATCCGGGACAGCGGCACAGATACGCAGTATTTT
CDR3aa: CASSFIRDSGTDTQYF
v_gene: TRBV12-3/TRBV12-4
abundance: many
j_gene: TRBJ2-3
d_gene: TRBD1

CDR3nt: TGTGCCAGCACCGACTTTAGATCTCCGGGCGATGAGCAGTTCTTC
CDR3aa: CASTDFRSPGDEQFF
v_gene: TRBV14
abundance: -
j_gene: TRBJ2-1
d_gene: -

CDR3nt: TGTGCCAGCAGTTTAGCGGGGGCCACTATGAACACTGAAGCTTTCTTT
CDR3aa: CASSLAGATMNTEAFF
v_gene: TRBV27
abundance: -
j_gene: TRBJ1-1
d_gene: -

CDR3nt: TGTGCCAGCTCCCCCGTTCCCCTCTCCTACAATGAGCAGTTCTTC
CDR3aa: CASSPVPLSYNEQFF
v_gene: TRBV18
abundance: -
j_gene: TRBJ2-1
d_gene: -

CDR3nt: TGTGCCAGCAGTTTAATGGCGGGGAACACTGAAGCTTTCTTT
CDR3aa: CASSLMAGNTEAFF
v_gene: TRBV12-3/TRBV12-4
abundance: many
j_gene: TRBJ1-1
d_gene: -

CDR3nt: TGCGCCAGCAGCTTTCAACAGGGGGGCTTCTACGAGCAGTACTTC
CDR3aa: CASSFQQGGFYEQYF
v_gene: TRBV5-1
abundance: few
j_gene: TRBJ2-7
d_gene: TRBD1

CDR3nt: TGTGCCAGCAGTCAAGCAAGCTCCTACAATGAGCAGTTCTTC
CDR3aa: CASSQASSYNEQFF
v_gene: TRBV6-2/TRBV6-3
abundance: -
j_gene: TRBJ2-1
d_gene: -

CDR3nt: TGTGCCAGCAGCTTAGGGCAACCGAACACCGGGGAGCTGTTTTTT
CDR3aa: CASSLGQPNTGELFF
v_gene: TRBV7-9
abundance: many
j_gene: TRBJ2-2
d_gene: -

CDR3nt: TGCAGCGTTGTGGAGGGACGGCAAAAAGAGACCCAGTACTTC
CDR3aa: CSVVEGRQKETQYF
v_gene: TRBV29-1
abundance: -
j_gene: TRBJ2-5
d_gene: -

CDR3nt: TGTGCCAGCAGCCCAGATCTCCTGCCACTCGGTACAGATACGCAGTATTTT
CDR3aa: CASSPDLLPLGTDTQYF
v_gene: TRBV7-8
abundance: -
j_gene: TRBJ2-3
d_gene: -

CDR3nt: TGCGCCAGCAGTGACCACGAAAACCCGTTTGGCTACACCTTC
CDR3aa: CASSDHENPFGYTF
v_gene: TRBV10-2
abundance: many
j_gene: TRBJ1-2
d_gene: -

CDR3nt: TGTGCCAGCAGACCCGGACGGTCCTACGAGCAGTACTTC
CDR3aa: CASRPGRSYEQYF
v_gene: TRBV6-1
abundance: -
j_gene: TRBJ2-7
d_gene: -

CDR3nt: TGTGCCAGCGGGACAGGGAACACCGGGGAGCTGTTTTTT
CDR3aa: CASGTGNTGELFF
v_gene: TRBV12-3/TRBV12-4
abundance: many
j_gene: TRBJ2-2
d_gene: TRBD1

CDR3nt: TGCGCCAGCAGCACCCTGGAGGGGGCGAACTATGGCTACACCTTC
CDR3aa: CASSTLEGANYGYTF
v_gene: TRBV5-1
abundance: -
j_gene: TRBJ1-2
d_gene: TRBD1

CDR3nt: TGTGCCAGCAGCCTCAGCGGAAGTCCGAACACCGGGGAGCTGTTTTTT
CDR3aa: CASSLSGSPNTGELFF
v_gene: TRBV7-2
abundance: -
j_gene: TRBJ2-2
d_gene: -

CDR3nt: TGTGCCAGCAGTCCCATGAGTAGCAATCAGCCCCAGCATTTT
CDR3aa: CASSPMSSNQPQHF
v_gene: TRBV27
abundance: -
j_gene: TRBJ1-5
d_gene: -

CDR3nt: TGCAGTGCAGGGGGGACTAGCGGGGCTACAGATACGCAGTATTTT
CDR3aa: CSAGGTSGATDTQYF
v_gene: TRBV20-1
abundance: few
j_gene: TRBJ2-3
d_gene: TRBD2

CDR3nt: TGCAGCGTGGCCGGGACTAGTCGCCATACGCAGTATTTT
CDR3aa: CSVAGTSRHTQYF
v_gene: TRBV29-1
abundance: many
j_gene: TRBJ2-3
d_gene: TRBD2

CDR3nt: TGCAGCGTTGGTCAGGGGCGGGGGGGCAATCAGCCCCAGCATTTT
CDR3aa: CSVGQGRGGNQPQHF
v_gene: TRBV29-1
abundance: many
j_gene: TRBJ1-5
d_gene: -

CDR3nt: TGCAGCGTTGAAGATTATCAGGGGGCGGCCTATGGCTACACCTTC
CDR3aa: CSVEDYQGAAYGYTF
v_gene: TRBV29-1
abundance: few
j_gene: TRBJ1-2
d_gene: TRBD1

CDR3nt: TGCAGTGCCGAAAAACCCGACAGGGGGGAACAGCCCCAGCATTTT
CDR3aa: CSAEKPDRGEQPQHF
v_gene: TRBV20-1
abundance: many
j_gene: TRBJ1-5
d_gene: TRBD1

CDR3nt: TGCGCCAGCAGCTTTTCCGGACAGGGACACTATGGCTACACCTTC
CDR3aa: CASSFSGQGHYGYTF
v_gene: TRBV5-1
abundance: many
j_gene: TRBJ1-2
d_gene: TRBD1

CDR3nt: TGTGCCAGCAGCCACCGATACAGGACAACTAATGAAAAACTGTTTTTT
CDR3aa: CASSHRYRTTNEKLFF
v_gene: TRBV14
abundance: many
j_gene: TRBJ1-4
d_gene: -

CDR3nt: TGCAGTGCTACACTCTTTCGGGACAGGGCAGAGACCCAGTACTTC
CDR3aa: CSATLFRDRAETQYF
v_gene: TRBV20-1
abundance: -
j_gene: TRBJ2-5
d_gene: TRBD1

CDR3nt: TGCAGTGCTAGAGCAAGGGGGCTAGCGGGATACTATGAGCAGTTCTTC
CDR3aa: CSARARGLAGYYEQFF
v_gene: TRBV20-1
abundance: few
j_gene: TRBJ2-1
d_gene: TRBD2

CDR3nt: TGTGCCAGCAGCCAGGAGGAGGTCACTGAAGCTTTCTTT
CDR3aa: CASSQEEVTEAFF
v_gene: TRBV3-1
abundance: few
j_gene: TRBJ1-1
d_gene: -

CDR3nt: TGCAGCGCTGGAACAGACCCACGCAACTATGGCTACACCTTC
CDR3aa: CSAGTDPRNYGYTF
v_gene: TRBV29-1
abundance: many
j_gene: TRBJ1-2
d_gene: -

CDR3nt: TGCAGTGCGAGATATAGCGGGGTTGTTTCCAATGAGCAGTTCTTC
CDR3aa: CSARYSGVVSNEQFF
v_gene: TRBV20-1
abundance: -
j_gene: TRBJ2-1
d_gene: TRBD2

CDR3nt: TGCAGCGCCACTTCCGTTTTGGCAGATACGCAGTATTTT
CDR3aa: CSATSVLADTQYF
v_gene: TRBV20-1
abundance: many
j_gene: TRBJ2-3
d_gene: -

CDR3nt: TGTGCTAGCAGAGGACCGGGGGGGCGAGATGAGCAGTTCTTC
CDR3aa: CASRGPGGRDEQFF
v_gene: TRBV7-7
abundance: few
j_gene: TRBJ2-1
d_gene: TRBD2

CDR3nt: TGCGCCAGCAGCTTAAGGGCCCCCGACACCGGGGAGCTGTTTTTT
CDR3aa: CASSLRAPDTGELFF
v_gene: TRBV5-1
abundance: many
j_gene: TRBJ2-2
d_gene: -

CDR3nt: TGCAGTGCTAAGGAATCACGCCCTGGGGCAGATACGCAGTATTTT
CDR3aa: CSAKESRPGADTQYF
v_gene: TRBV20-1
abundance: -
j_gene: TRBJ2-3
d_gene: -

CDR3nt: TGCGCCAGCAGCTTGGGATCAAGGGACGGCTCCTACGAGCAGTACTTC
CDR3aa: CASSLGSRDGSYEQYF
v_gene: TRBV5-1
abundance: many
j_gene: TRBJ2-7
d_gene: -

CDR3nt: TGTGCCAGTAGCGATTCAGGGGGCCCCAATCAGCCCCAGCATTTT
CDR3aa: CASSDSGGPNQPQHF
v_gene: TRBV19
abundance: many
j_gene: TRBJ1-5
d_gene: TRBD1

CDR3nt: TGTGCCAGCAGCCCGAACCTGGGGGGGAGCACTGAAGCTTTCTTT
CDR3aa: CASSPNLGGSTEAFF
v_gene: TRBV14
abundance: once
j_gene: TRBJ1-1
d_gene: -

CDR3nt: TGTGCCAGCAGAGGCTCAGGGCTCCCCTACAATGAGCAGTTCTTC
CDR3aa: CASRGSGLPYNEQFF
v_gene: TRBV28
abundance: -
j_gene: TRBJ2-1
d_gene: -

CDR3nt: TGCAGTGCTAGAGATATCCAGAGCACAGATACGCAGTATTTT
CDR3aa: CSARDIQSTDTQYF
v_gene: TRBV20-1
abundance: many
j_gene: TRBJ2-3
d_gene: -

CDR3nt: TGTGCCAGCAGCTATGGAGGGCGCTCCTACGAGCAGTACTTC
CDR3aa: CASSYGGRSYEQYF
v_gene: TRBV11-2
abundance: many
j_gene: TRBJ2-7
d_gene: -

CDR3nt: TGTGCCAGCAGCCTGATTGGGACAGAGCAAGAGACCCAGTACTTC
CDR3aa: CASSLIGTEQETQYF
v_gene: TRBV28
abundance: many
j_gene: TRBJ2-5
d_gene: TRBD1

CDR3nt: TGCAGTGCTAGAGATAGCGGGACTATCACTGAAGCTTTCTTT
CDR3aa: CSARDSGTITEAFF
v_gene: TRBV20-1
abundance: -
j_gene: TRBJ1-1
d_gene: -

CDR3nt: TGCAGTGCTAGAGAAGGGACATCCCACATAGATACGCAGTATTTT
CDR3aa: CSAREGTSHIDTQYF
v_gene: TRBV20-1
abundance: many
j_gene: TRBJ2-3
d_gene: -

CDR3nt: TGTGCCAGCAGTTTTGGTCCTCGGAGTGAGCAGTTCTTC
CDR3aa: CASSFGPRSEQFF
v_gene: TRBV27
abundance: -
j_gene: TRBJ2-1
d_gene: -

CDR3nt: TGTGCCAGCAGCCAAGCCTCCAATGAGCAGTTCTTC
CDR3aa: CASSQASNEQFF
v_gene: TRBV3-1
abundance: few
j_gene: TRBJ2-1
d_gene: -

CDR3nt: TGTGCCAGCAGCAGGACACCGATGGATAATTCACCCCTCCACTTT
CDR3aa: CASSRTPMDNSPLHF
v_gene: TRBV7-9
abundance: few
j_gene: TRBJ1-6
d_gene: -

CDR3nt: TGTGCCAGCAGTGGGGACAGGGCCTATGGCTACACCTTC
CDR3aa: CASSGDRAYGYTF
v_gene: TRBV6-1
abundance: -
j_gene: TRBJ1-2
d_gene: TRBD1

CDR3nt: TGCGCCAGCAGCTGGGGGGCCGCCTACGAGCAGTACTTC
CDR3aa: CASSWGAAYEQYF
v_gene: TRBV5-1
abundance: -
j_gene: TRBJ2-7
d_gene: -

CDR3nt: TGCGCCAGCAGCTTGGTAACTCAGAACACCGGGGAGCTGTTTTTT
CDR3aa: CASSLVTQNTGELFF
v_gene: TRBV5-1
abundance: many
j_gene: TRBJ2-2
d_gene: -